This T cell receptor (beta chain) is drawn from a study of blood T cell repertoires in COVID-19. Study as a whole: Collection of acute and convalescent COVID-19 samples took place in the United States, Italy and Spain.

Sequenced by immunoSEQ multiplex PCR; TCRdb stores in-frame clones only, minus some. Here the sample spans around 170,000 clones, 89% being singletons. Per germline, CDR1 LNHNV and CDR2 YYDKDF (reference sequence). The V and J ends lost 3 bases and 10 bases, in that order; junction bases with no gene match: 13. The CDR3 contains 16 residues. This TCR was recovered from a man aged 18 to 30 who had recovered from COVID-19. The specimen was peripheral blood. The chain combines TRBV15 with TRBJ2-2, with 8 positions matching TRBD2. This chain's CDR3 is CATSSPNGRAWEELFF. CDR3 in DNA: TGTGCCACCAGCAGCCCTAACGGGAGGGCCTGGGAGGAGCTGTTTTTT.